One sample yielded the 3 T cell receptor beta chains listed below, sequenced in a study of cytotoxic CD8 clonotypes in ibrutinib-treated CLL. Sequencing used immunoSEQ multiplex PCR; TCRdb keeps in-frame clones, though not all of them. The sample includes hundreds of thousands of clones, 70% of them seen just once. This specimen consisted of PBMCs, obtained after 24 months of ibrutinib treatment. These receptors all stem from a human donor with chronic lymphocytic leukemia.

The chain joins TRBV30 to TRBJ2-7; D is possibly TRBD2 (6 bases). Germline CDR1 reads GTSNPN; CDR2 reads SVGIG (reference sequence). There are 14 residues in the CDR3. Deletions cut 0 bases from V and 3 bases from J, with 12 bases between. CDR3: CAWSVYSGSYEQYF. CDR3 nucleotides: TGTGCCTGGAGTGTCTATTCCGGGAGCTACGAGCAGTACTTC.

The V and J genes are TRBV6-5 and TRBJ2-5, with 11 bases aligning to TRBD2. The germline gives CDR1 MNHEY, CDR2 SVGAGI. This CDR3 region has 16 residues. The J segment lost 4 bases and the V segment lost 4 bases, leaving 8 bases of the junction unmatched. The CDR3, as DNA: TGTGCCAGCAGTTCGCAACTAGCGGGAGTTGGAGAGACCCAGTACTTC. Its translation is CASSSQLAGVGETQYF.

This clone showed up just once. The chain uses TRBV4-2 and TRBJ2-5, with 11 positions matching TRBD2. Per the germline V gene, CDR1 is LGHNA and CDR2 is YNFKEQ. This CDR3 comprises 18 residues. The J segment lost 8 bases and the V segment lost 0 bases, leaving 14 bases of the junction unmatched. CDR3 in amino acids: CASSQDTSGRPGLGTQYF. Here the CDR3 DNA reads TGTGCCAGCAGCCAAGATACTAGCGGGAGACCCGGGCTCGGTACCCAGTACTTC.